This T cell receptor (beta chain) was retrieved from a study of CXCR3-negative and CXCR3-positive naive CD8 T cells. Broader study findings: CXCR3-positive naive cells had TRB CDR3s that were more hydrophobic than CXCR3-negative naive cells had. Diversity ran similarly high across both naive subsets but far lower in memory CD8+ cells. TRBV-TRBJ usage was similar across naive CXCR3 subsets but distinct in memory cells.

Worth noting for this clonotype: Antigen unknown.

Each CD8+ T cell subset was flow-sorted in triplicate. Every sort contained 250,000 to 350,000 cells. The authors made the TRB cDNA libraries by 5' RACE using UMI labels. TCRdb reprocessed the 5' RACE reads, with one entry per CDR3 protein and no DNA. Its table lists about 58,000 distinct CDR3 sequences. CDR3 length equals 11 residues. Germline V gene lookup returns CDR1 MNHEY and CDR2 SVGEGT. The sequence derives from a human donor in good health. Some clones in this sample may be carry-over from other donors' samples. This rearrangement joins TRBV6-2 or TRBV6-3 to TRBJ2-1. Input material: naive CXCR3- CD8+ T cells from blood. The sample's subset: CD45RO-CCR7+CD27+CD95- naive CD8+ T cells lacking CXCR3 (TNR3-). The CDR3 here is CASSFNNEQFF.